This T cell receptor (beta chain) was sequenced for a study of blood T cell repertoires in COVID-19. Whole-study context: Samples taken during acute and convalescent COVID-19 were collected in the United States, Italy and Spain. Sample material is recorded as cDNA or gDNA derived from T cells, B-cell-depleted T cells, or PBMCs.

J lost 3 bases, V lost 0 bases, and 5 bases had no gene match. The germline CDR1 and CDR2 sequences are SGHRS and YFSETQ. The CDR3 covers 16 residues. Per the authors' pipeline: Amplification from reference gene primers served as the basis for estimated nucleated cell counts. Clones were sequenced by immunoSEQ multiplex PCR, and TCRdb holds only the in-frame ones, with some missing. V, J and clone size were drawn from that table, and D and trimming were deduced from the DNA. The data hold 160,000 or so clones, with approximately 81% observed a single time. This clonotype was sampled from a man aged 35 to 55 with acute or convalescent COVID-19. J is TRBJ2-3 and V is TRBV5-1; the match to TRBD2 covers 9 bases. Sequencing was performed on peripheral blood. For the CDR3, the DNA is TGCGCCAGCAGCTTGGGGGTAGCGGGGGATACAGATACGCAGTATTTT. Amino acid sequence: CASSLGVAGDTDTQYF.